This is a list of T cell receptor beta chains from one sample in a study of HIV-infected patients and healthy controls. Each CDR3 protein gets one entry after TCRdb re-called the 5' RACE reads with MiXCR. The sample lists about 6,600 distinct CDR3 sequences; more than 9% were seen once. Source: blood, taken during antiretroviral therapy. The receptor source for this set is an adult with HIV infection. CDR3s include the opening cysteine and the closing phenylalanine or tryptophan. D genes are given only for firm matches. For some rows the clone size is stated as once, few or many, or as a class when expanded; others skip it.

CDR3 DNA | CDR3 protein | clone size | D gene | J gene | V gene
TGTGCCAGCAGTTACTCCCTCCGGGGTCCGTACGAGCAGTACTTC | CASSYSLRGPYEQYF | few | NA | TRBJ2-7 | TRBV6-5
TGCGCCAGCAGCGAGGACAGGGGGGGAGAAGCTTTCTTT | CASSEDRGGEAFF | many | TRBD1 | TRBJ1-1 | TRBV5-1
TGTGCCAGCAAGGGGGCCCCGTACCAAGAGACCCAGTACTTC | CASKGAPYQETQYF | medium-sized | TRBD1 | TRBJ2-5 | TRBV6-5
TGTGCCAGCAGTTTACGGCGCTCTGGGGCCAACGTCCTGACTTTC | CASSLRRSGANVLTF | medium-sized | NA | TRBJ2-6 | TRBV27
TGTGCCAGCAGTACAGGGGGCCCCGTAACGACCCAGCATTTT | CASSTGGPVTTQHF | NA | TRBD1 | TRBJ1-5 | TRBV6-5
TGTGCCAGCAGTTTCGGCGGGAAGCAGCCCCAGCATTTT | CASSFGGKQPQHF | few | NA | TRBJ1-5 | TRBV6-5
TGCGCCAGCAGCTTGGGACATGCGCAGACCCAGTACTTC | CASSLGHAQTQYF | NA | NA | TRBJ2-5 | TRBV5-1
TGTGCCAGCAGCTTAGAGATGGCGGGGGCTAGCACAGATACGCAGTATTTT | CASSLEMAGASTDTQYF | NA | NA | TRBJ2-3 | TRBV11-2
TGTGCCAGCAGCAGGCTGCCTGGGGACACCGGGGAGCTGTTTTTT | CASSRLPGDTGELFF | medium-sized | NA | TRBJ2-2 | TRBV7-6
TGTGCCAGCAGTTTAGCGCAGGCCTACGAGCAGTACTTC | CASSLAQAYEQYF | many | NA | TRBJ2-7 | TRBV12-3/TRBV12-4
TGCAGTGCTACCGGGACAGAATCCTACGAGCAGTACTTC | CSATGTESYEQYF | many | TRBD1 | TRBJ2-7 | TRBV20-1
TGTGCCAGCAGCATGCAGGGACAGACTGAAGCTTTCTTT | CASSMQGQTEAFF | many | TRBD1 | TRBJ1-1 | TRBV7-3
TGTGCCAGCAGCTTAACTGAGAACACCGGGGAGCTGTTTTTT | CASSLTENTGELFF | many | NA | TRBJ2-2 | TRBV7-9
TGTGCCAGCAGCTTGGTCTCTGCAGCGGACACCGGGGAGCTGTTTTTT | CASSLVSAADTGELFF | many | NA | TRBJ2-2 | TRBV7-8
TGTGCCAGCAGCTCCGGTCGAAAAGAGACCCAGTACTTC | CASSSGRKETQYF | many | NA | TRBJ2-5 | TRBV7-2
TGTGCCAGCAGTTCCCATGGAGATACGCAGTATTTT | CASSSHGDTQYF | few | NA | TRBJ2-3 | TRBV7-3
TGTGCCAGCAGAGGCAAGGGGTCTAATGAAAAACTGTTTTTT | CASRGKGSNEKLFF | medium-sized | NA | TRBJ1-4 | TRBV6-5
TGCAGTGCTAGAGCTGTCGGTCAGCCCCAGCATTTT | CSARAVGQPQHF | few | NA | TRBJ1-5 | TRBV20-1
TGTGCCAGCAGTACCTTTCGGGGCCCCGGGAGGGGCAACACTGAAGCTTTCTTT | CASSTFRGPGRGNTEAFF | many | NA | TRBJ1-1 | TRBV6-5
TGTGCCACCAGTGCTGTGGACAGCGCTCCCAAAAGGGAGCTGTTTTTT | CATSAVDSAPKRELFF | medium-sized | NA | TRBJ2-2 | TRBV24-1
TGTGCCACCCAGGGGGCGCGAGGCAATCAGCCCCAGCATTTT | CATQGARGNQPQHF | medium-sized | TRBD1 | TRBJ1-5 | TRBV10-3
TGTGCCAGCAGGCCGCCTTCGGTTTGGGAGCAGTACTTC | CASRPPSVWEQYF | NA | NA | TRBJ2-7 | TRBV11-2
TGTGCCAGCAGCTTGGGACAGGGGGTATACTTCTCTGGAAACACCATATATTTT | CASSLGQGVYFSGNTIYF | few | TRBD1 | TRBJ1-3 | TRBV7-2
TGTGCCAGCAGTTTAGCGGGGGGCGCCTACGAGCAGTACTTC | CASSLAGGAYEQYF | medium-sized | TRBD2 | TRBJ2-7 | TRBV27
TGTGCCAGCAGCTTGGGAGGACGGACCTACGAGCAGTACTTC | CASSLGGRTYEQYF | many | NA | TRBJ2-7 | TRBV5-4
TGTGCCAGCTCACCACCTGACACGGGAAGGGCCAAAAACATTCAGTACTTC | CASSPPDTGRAKNIQYF | medium-sized | NA | TRBJ2-4 | TRBV18
TGCAGTGTCCAGGATACCGTTTATGGCTACACCTTC | CSVQDTVYGYTF | few | NA | TRBJ1-2 | TRBV20-1
TGCGCCAGCGGCCCGGGACGGTTCTACGAGCAGTACTTC | CASGPGRFYEQYF | few | NA | TRBJ2-7 | TRBV5-1
TGTGCCAGCAGCTTCGCCTCTGAAGCCAGAGCTTTCTTT | CASSFASEARAFF | medium-sized | NA | TRBJ1-1 | TRBV11-2
TGTGCCAGCAGCTTAGGGTCTCTAGCGGCACACACAGATACGCAGTATTTT | CASSLGSLAAHTDTQYF | medium-sized | TRBD2 | TRBJ2-3 | TRBV7-9
TGTGCCAGCAGCTTGGGACGGCATAATTCACCCCTCCACTTT | CASSLGRHNSPLHF | medium-sized | NA | TRBJ1-6 | TRBV5-5
TGTGCCAGCAGCCGGGACAGGGACTATGGCTACACCTTC | CASSRDRDYGYTF | many | TRBD1 | TRBJ1-2 | TRBV6-1
TGTGCCAGCAGTTTGAATCTTGGGGATCAGCCCCAGCATTTT | CASSLNLGDQPQHF | many | NA | TRBJ1-5 | TRBV28
TGTGCCAGCAGTCTAAGGGGGGGTACGGCTAATGAAAAACTGTTTTTT | CASSLRGGTANEKLFF | NA | NA | TRBJ1-4 | TRBV28
TGTGCCAGCAGCTTAGCGCAGTCAGTTCGTACAGATACGCAGTATTTT | CASSLAQSVRTDTQYF | medium-sized | NA | TRBJ2-3 | TRBV7-9